The 22 T cell receptor beta chains below come from one sample, sequenced in a study of T cells expressing NK-cell markers (TCRdb year 2020). Library creation used 5' RACE. This sample was sequenced with an Illumina HiSeq 2000. Each entry corresponds to one CDR3 protein sequence from reads that TCRdb reprocessed, and DNA is not given. The sample table gives 550,000 or so distinct CDR3 sequences. The ten largest clones take up approximately 3.6% of the sample. Sequencing was done on a sample of blood T cells: a sorted CD56 or NKG2C T cell subset, CD4+ or CD8+ T cells, or bulk PBMC T cells (not recorded which). The receptors come from a man between 18 and 29 years old in good health. Donor details come from another sample of the same person, matched by shared clones.

The rearrangement links TRBV7-8 to TRBJ2-3; the D call of TRBD1 rests on TCRdb alone, since no DNA is present to check it. CDR3 size: 15 residues. CDR1 is SGHVS and CDR2 is FQNEAQ in the germline V gene. This CDR3 reads CASSFKDRETDTQYF. Filled out from reference TRBV7-8 and TRBJ2-3, the complete variable domain reads GAGVSQSPRYKVAKRGQDVALRCDPISGHVSLFWYQQALGQGPEFLTYFQNEAQLDKSGLPSDRFFAERPEGSVSTLKIQRTQQEDSAVYLCASSFKDRETDTQYFGPGTRLTVL.

V and J are TRBV20-1 and TRBJ2-3; without DNA, the TCRdb call of TRBD2 cannot be checked. Germline loops: CDR1 DFQATT, CDR2 SNEGSKA (reference sequence). The CDR3 spans 19 residues. CDR3: CSARPGLAGGIGGTDTQYF.

The V and J genes are TRBV10-3 and TRBJ2-1. The CDR3 is 14 residues long. Germline lookup yields CDR1 ENHRY and CDR2 SYGVKD. CDR3 amino acids: CAISVGLPYNEQFF.

The chain has TRBV6-2 or TRBV6-3 and TRBJ2-4. CDR3 size: 17 residues. Germline V CDR1 and CDR2: MNHEY, SVGEGT. Here the CDR3 reads CASSYRVWLGAKNIQYF.

The chain recombines TRBV5-6 with TRBJ1-2; TCRdb returns TRBD1, unconfirmable since there is no DNA. The CDR3 is 15 residues long. Germline CDR1 is SGHDT and CDR2 is YYEEEE. CDR3 in amino acids: CASSTTPGIDYGYTF.

V is TRBV20-1 and J is TRBJ2-1; lacking DNA, the TRBD1 call made by TCRdb goes unchecked. CDR1 is DFQATT and CDR2 is SNEGSKA in the germline V gene (reference sequence). The CDR3 length is 15 residues. The CDR3 spells CSAGGTAKVYNEQFF.

This CDR3 reads CSARDRDSFGYTF. The V call is TRBV20-1, the J call TRBJ1-2. The germline V gene encodes CDR1 DFQATT and CDR2 SNEGSKA (reference sequence). CDR3 length: 13 amino acids.

V gene TRBV7-9 combines with J gene TRBJ2-1; TCRdb's D gene call, TRBD1, goes unchecked for lack of DNA. CDR1 is SEHNR, CDR2 FQNEAQ, per germline (reference sequence). This CDR3 has 15 amino acids. The CDR3 loop reads CASSLAGTGVKGQFF.

The chain is built from TRBV6-5 and TRBJ1-3. The germline V gene has CDR1 MNHEY and CDR2 SVGAGI. CDR3 length: 14 amino acids. The CDR3 spells CASSYPDDRGTIYF.

This rearrangement joins TRBV27 to TRBJ2-7; absent DNA, TCRdb's TRBD1 call cannot be checked. The CDR3 contains 15 residues. From germline, CDR1 is MNHEY and CDR2 SMNVEV (reference sequence). Here the CDR3 reads CASTPGNPEFYEQYF.

This sequence joins TRBV20-1 and TRBJ2-7; as DNA is missing, the TRBD2 call by TCRdb cannot be tested. This CDR3 has 13 amino acids. Germline V gene lookup returns CDR1 DFQATT and CDR2 SNEGSKA (reference sequence). This CDR3 reads CSARVGLAVEQYF.

This chain joins TRBV20-1 and TRBJ2-2; with no DNA, the TCRdb D assignment of TRBD1 cannot be verified. The V gene's germline CDR1 is DFQATT and CDR2 SNEGSKA (reference sequence). The CDR3 totals 13 residues. The CDR3 reads CSAETGVSGELFF.

This chain's CDR3 is CASSSVGEGGYTGKLFF. This chain links TRBV11-2 with TRBJ1-4; TCRdb's assignment of TRBD1 cannot be checked, as there is no DNA. This CDR3 contains 17 residues. Germline loops: CDR1 SGHAT, CDR2 FQNNGV.

The V and J genes are TRBV27 and TRBJ1-4; there is no DNA to check the TCRdb D call of TRBD1. Germline lookup yields CDR1 MNHEY and CDR2 SMNVEV (reference sequence). The CDR3 sequence is 18 residues long. CDR3 in amino acids: CASSLIGGAGAYNEKLFF.

The chain combines TRBV6-2 or TRBV6-3 with TRBJ2-5; TCRdb outputs TRBD2, but without DNA this stays unchecked. The CDR3 runs 15 residues. Germline V gene lookup returns CDR1 MNHEY and CDR2 SVGEGT. The CDR3 protein is CASSYSAGVRETQYF.

The rearrangement links TRBV5-1 to TRBJ2-1; TCRdb proposes TRBD1, but this gene call is untestable without DNA. This CDR3 has 15 residues. In germline, CDR1 is SGHRS, CDR2 YFSETQ. CDR3 sequence reads: CASRTGGGYYNEQFF.

The chain combines TRBV7-9 with TRBJ1-4; with no DNA, the TCRdb D assignment of TRBD1 cannot be verified. The CDR3 length is 16 residues. Germline assignment: CDR1 SEHNR and CDR2 FQNEAQ (reference sequence). The CDR3 here is CASSQRDRVSNEKLFF.

The chain employs TRBV5-1 and TRBJ2-7. The CDR3 contains 12 residues. Germline values: CDR1 SGHRS, CDR2 YFSETQ. The CDR3 loop is CASSLAMSEQYF.

This chain uses TRBV12-3 or TRBV12-4 with TRBJ2-5. The CDR3 is made up of 15 amino acids. The CDR3 loop is CASSRSGSSQETQYF.

J is TRBJ2-1 and V is TRBV6-5; TCRdb returns TRBD2, unconfirmable since there is no DNA. The CDR3 is 12 amino acids. Germline-derived CDR1 and CDR2 are MNHEY and SVGAGI. CDR3 amino acids: CASAGNNNEQFF.

V is TRBV6-2 or TRBV6-3 and J is TRBJ1-5; the TCRdb D gene call, TRBD1, has no DNA to confirm it. Per germline, CDR1 MNHEY and CDR2 SVGEGT. The CDR3 has 15 residues. The CDR3 reads CASSFYGQINQPQHF.

V gene TRBV14 combines with J gene TRBJ2-2. CDR1 is SGHDN, CDR2 FVKESK, per germline. This CDR3 spans 12 amino acids. The CDR3 here is CASSQEIGELFF.